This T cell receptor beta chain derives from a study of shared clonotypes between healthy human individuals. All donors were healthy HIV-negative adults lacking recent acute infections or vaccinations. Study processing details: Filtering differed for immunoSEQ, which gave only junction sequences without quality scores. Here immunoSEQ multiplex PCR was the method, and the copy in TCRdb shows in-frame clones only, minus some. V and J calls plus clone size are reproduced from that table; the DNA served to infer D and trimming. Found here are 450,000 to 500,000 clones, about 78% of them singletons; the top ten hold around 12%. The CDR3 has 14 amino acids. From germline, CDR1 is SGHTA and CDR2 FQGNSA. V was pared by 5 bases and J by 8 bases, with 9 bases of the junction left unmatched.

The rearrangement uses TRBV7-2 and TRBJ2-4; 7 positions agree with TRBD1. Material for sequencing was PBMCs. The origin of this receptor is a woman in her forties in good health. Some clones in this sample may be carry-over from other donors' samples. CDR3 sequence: CASSPLPGGYIQYF. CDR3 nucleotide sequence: TGTGCCAGCAGCCCCCTCCCAGGGGGATACATTCAGTACTTC.